These 32 T cell receptor beta chains were sequenced from one sample in a study of cytomegalovirus exposure and HLA in healthy donors. The PCR employed 60 Vbeta primers together with 13 Jbeta primers. Generated by immunoSEQ multiplex PCR, the TCRdb table keeps only in-frame clones and is missing some. The data contain almost 200,000 clones, 70% to 80% of them singletons. Sequencing was performed on PBMCs. These receptors were collected from a male donor in good health and CMV-seropositive.

The J gene is TRBJ2-5, the V gene TRBV7-2; TRBD1 matches at 10 bases. Gene TRBJ2-7 matches the end of the DNA better, so the J call may be wrong. Looked up from germline, CDR1 is SGHTA and CDR2 is FQGNSA. The CDR3 extends over 15 amino acids. CDR3 nucleotide sequence: TGTGCCAGCAGCTCCCGGGACAGGGGTGTCTACGAGCAGTACTTC. It encodes CASSSRDRGVYEQYF.

The genes are TRBV5-1 and TRBJ2-3, with 10 bases matching TRBD2. Germline V lookup: CDR1 SGHRS, CDR2 YFSETQ. CDR3 length equals 14 residues. V lost 4 bases, J lost 5 bases, and 4 bases stayed unmatched. The CDR3: CASSPLAGVDTQYF. CDR3 nucleotide sequence: TGCGCCAGCAGCCCGCTAGCGGGGGTAGATACGCAGTATTTT.

This sequence joins TRBV7-8 and TRBJ1-5, with TRBD1 as a possible D gene (5 bases). Deletions cut 5 bases from V and 3 bases from J, with 11 bases between. CDR3 length equals 14 residues. Germline values: CDR1 SGHVS, CDR2 FQNEAQ. CDR3 in amino acids: CASSPRGPNQPQHF. CDR3 DNA sequence: TGTGCCAGCAGCCCTAGGGGCCCCAATCAGCCCCAGCATTTT.

V gene TRBV7-3 combines with J gene TRBJ2-1; tentative D call: TRBD2 (6 bases). In germline, CDR1 is SGHTA, CDR2 FQGTGA. V was pared by 0 bases and J by 2 bases, with 8 bases between. CDR3 length: 15 residues. CDR3 bases: TGTGCCAGCAGCTTAACGCGGGGCCCCTACAATGAGCAGTTCTTC. Translation: CASSLTRGPYNEQFF.

The sample holds one count of this clone. This sequence joins TRBV7-3 and TRBJ1-2; 7 bases agree with TRBD1. Losses at the gene ends were 5 bases for V and 4 bases for J; bases not matched to a gene: 7. Per the germline V gene, CDR1 is SGHTA and CDR2 is FQGTGA. This CDR3 is 14 amino acids long. CDR3 DNA: TGTGCCAGCAGCCCTCGACAGGGCCCCTATGGCTACACCTTC. Its translation: CASSPRQGPYGYTF.

The CDR3 DNA follows: TGCGCCAGCAGCCCGATGGGAGAGAGCAGGGGGCTGTACGAGCAGTACTTC. Protein product: CASSPMGESRGLYEQYF. This chain connects TRBV5-1 to TRBJ2-7; 8 bases are shared with TRBD1. CDR1 is SGHRS and CDR2 is YFSETQ in the germline V gene. Unmatched junction bases numbered 16, after V lost 4 bases and J lost 4 bases. CDR3 length equals 17 residues. The full variable domain, completed using reference TRBV5-1 and TRBJ2-7, is KAGVTQTPRYLIKTRGQQVTLSCSPISGHRSVSWYQQTPGQGLQFLFEYFSETQRNKGNFPGRFSGRQFSNSRSEMNVSTLELGDSALYLCASSPMGESRGLYEQYFGPGTRLTVT.

This clone was detected only a few times. One end of the junction fails to match germline, which may point to a read error. This chain connects TRBV4-3 to TRBJ2-2; maybe TRBD2 (6 bases). The CDR3 length is 16 residues. CDR1 is LGHNA, CDR2 YSLEER, per germline. CDR3: CASSQDSGRNAGELFF. DNA of the CDR3: TGCGCCAGCAGCCAAGATTCAGGGAGGAACGCCGGGGAGCTGTTTTTT.

This clone was detected a few times. The CDR3: CASSGTGTAGYTF. CDR3 sequence (DNA): TGTGCCAGCAGTGGAACCGGGACAGCAGGCTACACCTTC. V gene TRBV6-5 combines with J gene TRBJ1-2; 7 bases align to TRBD1. Germline values: CDR1 MNHEY, CDR2 SVGAGI. The V gene end was trimmed by 5 bases and the J gene end by 8 bases; junction bases not matched to a gene: 8. The CDR3 consists of 13 residues.

The V and J genes are TRBV29-1 and TRBJ2-7; maybe TRBD2 (5 bases). The CDR3 totals 12 residues. V gave up 4 bases and J gave up 3 bases, with 10 bases separating them. Germline V gives CDR1 SQVTM, CDR2 ANQGSEA. CDR3 DNA sequence: TGCAGCGTTGGGCGGGCTAGCTACGAGCAGTACTTC. As protein: CSVGRASYEQYF.

This clone has just a few counts. CDR3 in DNA: TGTGCCAGCAGCGCTCCGGGACAGCGCTCTGGAAACACCATATATTTT. Encoded protein: CASSAPGQRSGNTIYF. The genes are TRBV28 and TRBJ1-3, with 7 bases that match TRBD1. Germline CDR1 MDHEN, CDR2 SYDVKM. This CDR3 is built from 16 residues. The trim removed 6 bases at V and 0 bases at J, leaving 8 bases unmatched.

Of note for this clone: An end of the junction differs from the germline gene, which may be a read error. The genes are TRBV5-6 and TRBJ2-3; 12 nucleotides line up with TRBD2. In germline, CDR1 is SGHDT, CDR2 YYEEEE. The CDR3 contains 17 residues. In DNA, the CDR3 is TGTGCCAGCAGCCGTAAACTAGCGGGGGGATTCGCAGATACGCAATATTTT. It specifies CASSRKLAGGFADTQYF.

The chain joins TRBV6-6 to TRBJ2-7; 8 bases are shared with TRBD1. The CDR3 contains 16 residues. V lost 0 bases, J lost 2 bases, and 6 bases stayed unmatched. Looked up from germline, CDR1 is MNHNY and CDR2 is SVGAGI (reference sequence). This chain's CDR3 is CASSYSRQGSPYEQYF. DNA of the CDR3: TGTGCCAGCAGTTACTCTAGACAGGGGTCCCCCTACGAGCAGTACTTC.

Comments on this clone: Sequence at one end of the junction differs from germline and may be a read error. Within the sample, other DNA sequences also encode this same CDR3. This chain uses TRBV11-2 with TRBJ2-1; 7 positions match TRBD1. Per germline, CDR1 SGHAT and CDR2 FQNNGV. The CDR3 consists of 11 residues. The CDR3 loop is CASSRGNEQFF. The DNA of the CDR3 is TGCGCCAGCAGCAGGGGGAATGAGCAGTTCTTC.

V gene TRBV7-2 combines with J gene TRBJ2-1, with 7 bases lining up with TRBD1. The CDR3 is 13 residues long. The germline CDR1 and CDR2 sequences are SGHTA and FQGNSA. The V and J ends lost 5 bases and 8 bases, in that order; junction bases with no gene match: 6. DNA of the CDR3: TGTGCCAGCAGCAGACAGGGATCGGATGAGCAGTTCTTC. This sequence encodes CASSRQGSDEQFF.

This chain joins TRBV5-5 and TRBJ2-1; the match to TRBD2 covers 9 bases. The CDR3 contains 15 residues. V lost 1 base, J lost 8 bases, and 7 bases stayed unmatched. Germline V CDR1 and CDR2: SGHKS, YYEKEE (reference sequence). CDR3 bases: TGTGCCAGCAGCTTGATTAGCGGGGGATTGGATGAGCAGTTCTTC. Translating gives CASSLISGGLDEQFF. The entire variable domain, with the rest obtained from reference TRBV5-5 and TRBJ2-1, is as follows: DAGVTQSPTHLIKTRGQQVTLRCSPISGHKSVSWYQQVLGQGPQFIFQYYEKEERGRGNFPDRFSARQFPNYSSELNVNALLLGDSALYLCASSLISGGLDEQFFGPGTRLTVL.

This chain joins TRBV7-8 and TRBJ2-3; TRBD2 matches 8 bases. Trimming cost V 3 bases and J 0 bases; bases outside gene matches: 5. This CDR3 contains 16 residues. The germline CDR1 and CDR2 sequences are SGHVS and FQNEAQ. The CDR3 reads CASSLVGGASTDTQYF. For the CDR3, the DNA is TGTGCCAGCAGCTTGGTCGGGGGGGCTAGCACAGATACGCAGTATTTT.

The genes are TRBV28 and TRBJ1-1; 7 nucleotides line up with TRBD1. The germline CDR1 and CDR2 sequences are MDHEN and SYDVKM. CDR3 length: 13 amino acids. V lost 10 bases, J lost 6 bases, and 11 bases stayed unmatched. The CDR3 loop is CANARQGRPEAFF. In DNA form, the CDR3 reads TGTGCCAACGCCCGACAGGGAAGGCCTGAAGCTTTCTTT.

A few counts support this clone. The V gene is TRBV5-1, the J gene TRBJ2-1, with D possibly matching TRBD2 (6 bases). V gave up 2 bases and J gave up 7 bases, with 25 bases separating them. This CDR3 comprises 18 residues. Germline V gene lookup returns CDR1 SGHRS and CDR2 YFSETQ. DNA for the CDR3: TGCGCCAGCAGCTTTAACCCCCCAACCGGGGGAATGGCTAATGAGCAGTTCTTC. This codes for CASSFNPPTGGMANEQFF.

This chain joins TRBV5-1 and TRBJ2-2; a weak D match, TRBD1 (6 bases). This CDR3 is 16 amino acids long. Trimming left V 0 bases short and J 6 bases short, with 15 bases between. The germline gives CDR1 SGHRS, CDR2 YFSETQ. CDR3: CASSLATQGNAGELFF. CDR3 nucleotide sequence: TGCGCCAGCAGCTTGGCGACACAGGGAAACGCCGGGGAGCTGTTTTTT.

The chain has TRBV5-1 and TRBJ2-5, with 9 bases identical to TRBD2. J lost 5 bases, V lost 0 bases, and 2 bases had no gene match. Germline lookup yields CDR1 SGHRS and CDR2 YFSETQ. The CDR3 covers 14 residues. DNA for the CDR3: TGCGCCAGCAGCTTGGACGGACTAGCGGAGACCCAGTACTTC. Translation gives CASSLDGLAETQYF.

This clone occurred once. The V and J genes are TRBV7-2 and TRBJ2-7; the match to TRBD2 covers 10 bases. The CDR3 consists of 15 residues. CDR1 is SGHTA, CDR2 FQGNSA, per germline. The V segment lost 5 bases and the J segment 7 bases; nucleotides outside the gene matches: 11. The CDR3 sequence: CASSAILAGAGEQYF. In nucleotides, the CDR3 is TGTGCCAGCAGCGCGATCCTAGCGGGGGCTGGGGAGCAGTACTTC.

This clone has just one count. This sequence joins TRBV5-4 and TRBJ2-7; D gene ambiguous. Germline values: CDR1 SGHNT, CDR2 YYREEE (reference sequence). Trimming took 4 bases from V and 2 from J, leaving 16 bases between them. The CDR3 is made up of 15 amino acids. CDR3 sequence: CASSAGRPLTYEQYF. The DNA for the CDR3 is TGTGCCAGCAGCGCCGGCAGGCCCCTCACCTACGAGCAGTACTTC.

Only a few counts were recorded for this clone. The chain combines TRBV2 with TRBJ2-7; possibly TRBD1 for D (5 bases). The germline gives CDR1 SNHLY, CDR2 FYNNEI. The CDR3 contains 14 residues. Trimming took off 7 bases at V and 2 bases at J, with 15 bases between the two ends. The CDR3 sequence is CASKIPGLAYEQYF. The CDR3 DNA follows: TGTGCCAGCAAAATCCCAGGGTTAGCCTACGAGCAGTACTTC.

The chain is built from TRBV29-1 and TRBJ2-5, with TRBD1 as a possible D gene (5 bases). Germline V gives CDR1 SQVTM, CDR2 ANQGSEA. The CDR3 has 12 residues. V lost 4 bases, J lost 5 bases, and 11 bases lay in between. Written as DNA, the CDR3 is TGCAGCGTTGTTCCAGGGATCGAGACCCAGTACTTC. This encodes CSVVPGIETQYF. The variable domain in full, completed from reference TRBV29-1 and TRBJ2-5, reads SAVISQKPSRDICQRGTSLTIQCQVDSQVTMMFWYRQQPGQSLTLIATANQGSEATYESGFVIDKFPISRPNLTFSTLTVSNMSPEDSSIYLCSVVPGIETQYFGPGTRLLVL.

This chain joins TRBV11-1 and TRBJ1-2, with D possibly TRBD1 on 6 matching bases. CDR3 length equals 14 residues. With 1 base removed from V and 5 bases from J, the gap between germline ends came to 11 bases. CDR1 is SGHAT, CDR2 FQDESV, per germline (reference sequence). The CDR3 coding sequence is TGTGCCAGCAGCTTAGGGGGGCTAGGGTATGGCTACACCTTC. Its translation is CASSLGGLGYGYTF.

CDR3 in amino acids: CASSTGLAGKQETQYF. The CDR3 DNA reads TGTGCCAGCAGCACCGGACTAGCGGGGAAGCAAGAGACCCAGTACTTC. The rearrangement joins TRBV5-4 to TRBJ2-5; the match to TRBD2 covers 12 bases. Unmatched junction bases numbered 6, after V lost 4 bases and J lost 2 bases. Germline V lookup: CDR1 SGHNT, CDR2 YYREEE (reference sequence). The CDR3 sequence is 16 residues long.

This rearrangement joins TRBV9 to TRBJ1-4, with a tentative D call TRBD1 (6 bases). CDR3 size: 19 residues. The V end lost 2 bases, the J end lost 4 bases, and 24 bases lay between the germline ends. Per the germline V gene, CDR1 is SGDLS and CDR2 is YYNGEE. The CDR3 DNA sequence: TGTGCCAGCAGCGTGGGGGAGGGGGGGTTCTGGCGACTTAATGAAAAACTGTTTTTT. It is translated as CASSVGEGGFWRLNEKLFF.

CDR3 DNA: TGTGCCAGCAGCTTCGGGACTAGTTTGAATGAGCAGTTCTTC. Translating it yields CASSFGTSLNEQFF. V gene TRBV28 combines with J gene TRBJ2-1; 8 bases match TRBD2. V lost 6 bases and J lost 7; bases outside the gene matches: 8. This CDR3 comprises 14 residues. CDR1 is MDHEN, CDR2 SYDVKM, per germline.

The chain couples TRBV6-5 to TRBJ1-3; D is ambiguous. The germline CDR1 and CDR2 sequences are MNHEY and SVGAGI. CDR3 length: 15 residues. The V end was cut by 7 bases, the J end by 0 bases, with 13 bases between. CDR3 in amino acids: CASIIAPGSGNTIYF. The DNA for the CDR3 is TGTGCCAGCATCATCGCGCCCGGCTCTGGAAACACCATATATTTT.

The V and J genes are TRBV9 and TRBJ2-3, with TRBD2 identical over 11 bases. The CDR3 has 17 amino acids. The V and J ends lost 0 bases and 7 bases, in that order; junction bases with no gene match: 10. Germline values: CDR1 SGDLS, CDR2 YYNGEE. The CDR3 DNA is TGTGCCAGCAGCGTAGCAGCACTAGCGGGAGCACGTCATACGCAGTATTTT. This sequence encodes CASSVAALAGARHTQYF.

The count of this clone is one. The chain couples TRBV9 to TRBJ2-7; unclear D gene. Per the germline V gene, CDR1 is SGDLS and CDR2 is YYNGEE. The ends were cut back, 0 bases at V and 7 bases at J, with 17 bases in the middle. The CDR3 length is 15 residues. CDR3 region: CASSVVPEPYGEQYF. The CDR3 DNA is TGTGCCAGCAGCGTAGTCCCAGAACCCTACGGGGAGCAGTACTTC. Drawing the rest from reference TRBV9 and TRBJ2-7, the complete variable domain is DSGVTQTPKHLITATGQRVTLRCSPRSGDLSVYWYQQSLDQGLQFLIQYYNGEERAKGNILERFSAQQFPDLHSELNLSSLELGDSALYFCASSVVPEPYGEQYFGPGTRLTVT.

The sample holds a few counts of this clone. V usage is TRBV19 and J usage is TRBJ1-1; D remains ambiguous. The germline CDR1 and CDR2 sequences are LNHDA and SQIVND (reference sequence). V lost 9 bases and J lost 5, with 16 bases in between. CDR3 size: 13 residues. The DNA for the CDR3 is TGTGCCAGCCGATCTCTAGAACAAACTGAAGCTTTCTTT. It translates to CASRSLEQTEAFF.